This entry lists 13 T cell receptor beta chains sequenced from one sample in a study of blood T cell repertoires in COVID-19. Sequencing was performed with immunoSEQ multiplex PCR; in TCRdb, only in-frame clones are kept and a portion is missing. The data show 180,000 or so clones, 84% seen once. Sequencing was done on a sample of peripheral blood. The receptors come from a man aged 40-55 years who had recovered from COVID-19.

The rearrangement uses TRBV23-1 and TRBJ2-1; D remains ambiguous. TRBV23-1 is classed as an ORF, of uncertain function. The CDR3 is 18 amino acids. Trimming removed 2 bases at V and 0 bases at J, with 17 bases between. The CDR3 loop reads CASSQPNLSPSSYNEQFF. CDR3 DNA sequence: TGCGCCAGCAGTCAACCTAACCTCTCCCCGAGCTCCTACAATGAGCAGTTCTTC.

The chain recombines TRBV29-1 with TRBJ2-1, with TRBD2 matching 10 bases. This CDR3 comprises 12 residues. Germline CDR1 is SQVTM and CDR2 is ANQGSEA. J gave up 15 bases and V 3 bases, and 8 bases lay outside the gene matches. The CDR3 protein is CSVDRTSGSWFF. CDR3 coding DNA: TGCAGCGTTGACCGGACTAGCGGCTCCTGGTTCTTC.

This chain connects TRBV7-9 to TRBJ2-3; 13 positions match TRBD2. V lost 2 bases to trimming and J lost 0 bases; unmatched junction nucleotides: 5. Germline V gene lookup returns CDR1 SEHNR and CDR2 FQNEAQ (reference sequence). The CDR3 has 18 residues. CDR3 residues: CASSLPPGLAGSTDTQYF. The CDR3 nucleotides read TGTGCCAGCAGCTTACCGCCGGGACTAGCGGGGAGCACAGATACGCAGTATTTT.

V is TRBV6-5 and J is TRBJ1-1, with 11 bases matching TRBD1. Losses at the gene ends were 4 bases for V and 4 bases for J; bases not matched to a gene: 8. The CDR3 totals 16 residues. In germline, CDR1 is MNHEY, CDR2 SVGAGI. The DNA of the CDR3 is TGTGCCAGCAGTTTGTTGGGGACAGGGGGATCCACTGAAGCTTTCTTT. Its protein product is CASSLLGTGGSTEAFF.

This clone was seen a handful of times. The chain couples TRBV18 to TRBJ1-3; TRBD1 aligns across 8 bases. CDR1 is KGHSH, CDR2 LQKENI, per germline. The V segment lost 3 bases and the J segment 0 bases; nucleotides outside the gene matches: 7. CDR3 size: 17 residues. The CDR3 spells CASSPWDRPRSGNTIYF. The CDR3 coding sequence is TGTGCCAGCTCACCTTGGGACAGGCCCCGCTCTGGAAACACCATATATTTT.

The gene calls are TRBV4-2 and TRBJ1-1; 9 bases are a match to TRBD1. This CDR3 comprises 17 residues. The V segment lost 1 base and the J segment 5 bases; nucleotides outside the gene matches: 11. Germline values: CDR1 LGHNA, CDR2 YNFKEQ. The CDR3 DNA reads as TGTGCCAGCAGCCAAGGGACAGGGGAAACTTTGGTTACTGAAGCTTTCTTT. Translating gives CASSQGTGETLVTEAFF.

CDR3 sequence: CASSSRGDEAFF. The CDR3 bases are TGTGCCAGCAGCAGCAGGGGGGATGAAGCTTTCTTT. This chain uses TRBV5-4 with TRBJ1-1, with TRBD1 matching over 7 bases. J lost 7 bases, V lost 4 bases, and 4 bases had no gene match. Germline V gives CDR1 SGHNT, CDR2 YYREEE (reference sequence). This CDR3 has 12 amino acids.

This clone has just one count. Here the CDR3 reads CASSGRDSRDEQYF. CDR3 coding DNA: TGTGCCAGCAGCGGGCGGGACTCCCGGGACGAGCAGTACTTC. V usage is TRBV9 and J usage is TRBJ2-7; D may be TRBD2 (6 bases). The CDR3 sequence is 14 residues long. Looked up from germline, CDR1 is SGDLS and CDR2 is YYNGEE. V lost 3 bases, J lost 5 bases, and 15 bases lay in between.

The chain has TRBV19 and TRBJ1-6; TRBD1 matches 8 bases. Germline trimming cut 9 bases from V and 7 bases from J; bases unmatched to any gene: 11. The CDR3 runs to 15 residues. Germline CDR1 LNHDA, CDR2 SQIVND (reference sequence). The CDR3 DNA reads as TGTGCCAGCCATTCACCGGGACAGGCCAATTCACCCCTCCACTTT. This gives the protein CASHSPGQANSPLHF.

The CDR3 nucleotides read TGTGCCATCTCTCTCGGGACAGGGGGTTACGAGCAGTACTTC. Its translation is CAISLGTGGYEQYF. The chain carries TRBV28 and TRBJ2-7; 11 positions agree with TRBD1. CDR3 length equals 14 residues. Germline V gives CDR1 MDHEN, CDR2 SYDVKM. J was trimmed by 4 bases and V by 10 bases; bases with no gene match: 9.

V usage is TRBV7-2 and J usage is TRBJ2-2; maybe TRBD1 (6 bases). This CDR3 has 16 residues. The V end lost 5 bases, the J end lost 7 bases, and 20 bases lay between the germline ends. CDR1 SGHTA and CDR2 FQGNSA come from the germline V gene. The CDR3 loop reads CASSPLGTFSGGELFF. CDR3 bases: TGTGCCAGCAGCCCCCTGGGGACATTCTCAGGCGGGGAGCTGTTTTTT.

The rearrangement uses TRBV6-2 or TRBV6-3 and TRBJ1-4; possibly TRBD1 for D (5 bases). V gave up 0 bases and J gave up 8 bases, with 13 bases separating them. The CDR3 has 15 amino acids. Germline loops: CDR1 MNHEY, CDR2 SVGEGT. The CDR3 sequence is CASSYSIQGGEKLFF. The DNA for the CDR3 is TGTGCCAGCAGTTACTCGATTCAGGGAGGAGAAAAACTGTTTTTT.

This chain uses TRBV18 with TRBJ1-1; TRBD1 is a possible D gene (5 bases). CDR1 and CDR2 (germline): KGHSH, LQKENI. The CDR3 is made up of 11 amino acids. The ends were cut back, 8 bases at V and 3 bases at J, with 7 bases in the middle. CDR3 protein: CASGGDTEAFF. As DNA, the CDR3 is TGTGCCAGCGGGGGGGACACTGAAGCTTTCTTT.